This is a list of T cell receptor beta chains from one sample in a study of T-cell memory formation after mild COVID-19. MiXCR, run by TCRdb on the 5' RACE reads, gives a single entry per CDR3 protein. The sample includes 30,000 to 45,000 distinct CDR3 sequences, over 10% of them seen just once. The source material was PBMCs or a T cell subset sorted from them (not recorded which). The receptors here all came from a man in his late teens or twenties who had mild COVID-19 (a few samples of this study predate the infection). Cell type and time point are not known. Both conserved end residues are part of each CDR3. D genes are given only for firm matches. Where a row states a size, it is once, few, many or the class of an expanded clone; other rows omit it.

d_gene: .
abundance: many
v_gene: TRBV5-1
j_gene: TRBJ2-1
CDR3aa: CASSLAQEKNEQFF
CDR3nt: TGCGCCAGCAGCTTGGCCCAGGAAAAAAATGAGCAGTTCTTC

d_gene: .
abundance: .
v_gene: TRBV7-9
j_gene: TRBJ1-6
CDR3aa: CASSLGHYNSPLHF
CDR3nt: TGTGCCAGCAGCTTGGGACACTATAATTCACCCCTCCACTTT

d_gene: .
abundance: many
v_gene: TRBV12-3/TRBV12-4
j_gene: TRBJ2-7
CDR3aa: CASRGVSSYEQYF
CDR3nt: TGTGCCAGCCGGGGAGTTAGTTCCTACGAGCAGTACTTC

d_gene: .
abundance: .
v_gene: TRBV5-5
j_gene: TRBJ1-6
CDR3aa: CASSLEGGSPLHF
CDR3nt: TGTGCCAGCAGCTTGGAAGGGGGTTCACCCCTCCACTTT

d_gene: .
abundance: many
v_gene: TRBV20-1
j_gene: TRBJ2-3
CDR3aa: CSASWLAVRSSTDTQYF
CDR3nt: TGCAGTGCTAGTTGGCTAGCAGTAAGGTCTAGCACAGATACGCAGTATTTT

d_gene: .
abundance: many
v_gene: TRBV6-5
j_gene: TRBJ2-5
CDR3aa: CASSSRTGIGSETQYF
CDR3nt: TGTGCCAGCAGTTCCCGGACGGGCATCGGCTCGGAGACCCAGTACTTC

d_gene: .
abundance: many
v_gene: TRBV5-1
j_gene: TRBJ2-1
CDR3aa: CASSAAVLTNNEQFF
CDR3nt: TGCGCCAGTAGTGCGGCCGTCCTCACAAACAATGAGCAGTTCTTC

d_gene: .
abundance: .
v_gene: TRBV9
j_gene: TRBJ2-7
CDR3aa: CASSATSMAHSYEQYF
CDR3nt: TGTGCCAGCAGCGCAACCTCTATGGCCCATAGCTACGAGCAGTACTTC

d_gene: TRBD2
abundance: .
v_gene: TRBV2
j_gene: TRBJ2-3
CDR3aa: CASRVLAGTTDTQYF
CDR3nt: TGTGCCAGCAGGGTACTAGCGGGAACCACAGATACGCAGTATTTT

d_gene: .
abundance: many
v_gene: TRBV5-6
j_gene: TRBJ1-5
CDR3aa: CASSLGDGKPQHF
CDR3nt: TGTGCCAGCAGCTTGGGTGATGGTAAGCCCCAGCATTTT

d_gene: .
abundance: many
v_gene: TRBV7-8
j_gene: TRBJ2-2
CDR3aa: CASSSGRNTGELFF
CDR3nt: TGTGCCAGCAGCTCTGGACGAAACACCGGGGAGCTGTTTTTT

d_gene: TRBD2
abundance: many
v_gene: TRBV6-5
j_gene: TRBJ2-5
CDR3aa: CASSSPREGETQYF
CDR3nt: TGTGCCAGCAGTTCCCCCCGGGAGGGCGAGACCCAGTACTTC

d_gene: .
abundance: many
v_gene: TRBV4-1
j_gene: TRBJ1-1
CDR3aa: CASSQEPKGSLGTEAFF
CDR3nt: TGCGCCAGCAGCCAAGAACCTAAGGGATCCTTAGGCACTGAAGCTTTCTTT

d_gene: TRBD2
abundance: many
v_gene: TRBV24-1
j_gene: TRBJ2-1
CDR3aa: CATSGNSGGDYNEQFF
CDR3nt: TGTGCCACCAGTGGCAATAGCGGGGGAGACTACAATGAGCAGTTCTTC

d_gene: .
abundance: many
v_gene: TRBV18
j_gene: TRBJ1-1
CDR3aa: CASSDPGRRRGGTEAFF
CDR3nt: TGTGCCAGCTCAGATCCAGGGAGACGGCGGGGGGGCACTGAAGCTTTCTTT

d_gene: .
abundance: many
v_gene: TRBV20-1
j_gene: TRBJ1-1
CDR3aa: CSARGQGGYTEAFF
CDR3nt: TGCAGTGCTAGGGGGCAGGGCGGGTACACTGAAGCTTTCTTT

d_gene: TRBD2
abundance: many
v_gene: TRBV4-2
j_gene: TRBJ2-1
CDR3aa: CASSQELDGGGSYNEQFF
CDR3nt: TGTGCCAGCAGCCAAGAATTGGACGGGGGGGGATCCTACAATGAGCAGTTCTTC

d_gene: .
abundance: many
v_gene: TRBV5-1
j_gene: TRBJ2-1
CDR3aa: CASSLGQGSSSYNEQFF
CDR3nt: TGCGCCAGCTCCTTGGGCCAGGGTTCGAGTTCGTACAATGAGCAGTTCTTC

d_gene: .
abundance: .
v_gene: TRBV2
j_gene: TRBJ1-1
CDR3aa: CASSDQGMNEAFF
CDR3nt: TGTGCCAGCAGTGATCAGGGTATGAATGAAGCTTTCTTT

d_gene: .
abundance: many
v_gene: TRBV3-1
j_gene: TRBJ1-4
CDR3aa: CASSPGRTNEKLFF
CDR3nt: TGTGCCAGCAGTCCAGGGAGAACTAATGAAAAACTGTTTTTT

d_gene: .
abundance: .
v_gene: TRBV18
j_gene: TRBJ2-7
CDR3aa: CASSPAGIYEQYF
CDR3nt: TGTGCCAGCTCACCGGCAGGGATCTACGAGCAGTACTTC

d_gene: .
abundance: many
v_gene: TRBV20-1
j_gene: TRBJ1-5
CDR3aa: CSAGAGPYSNQPQHF
CDR3nt: TGCAGTGCTGGGGCAGGGCCTTATAGCAATCAGCCCCAGCATTTT

d_gene: TRBD2
abundance: many
v_gene: TRBV6-5
j_gene: TRBJ2-5
CDR3aa: CASSYTSGGPETQYF
CDR3nt: TGTGCCAGCAGTTACACTAGCGGGGGGCCTGAGACCCAGTACTTC

d_gene: .
abundance: many
v_gene: TRBV9
j_gene: TRBJ2-4
CDR3aa: CASSVEGRKENIQYF
CDR3nt: TGTGCCAGCAGCGTAGAGGGACGGAAAGAAAACATTCAGTACTTC

d_gene: TRBD1
abundance: many
v_gene: TRBV11-2
j_gene: TRBJ1-6
CDR3aa: CASSSQGDSPLHF
CDR3nt: TGTGCCAGCAGCTCCCAGGGGGATTCACCCCTCCACTTT

d_gene: .
abundance: .
v_gene: TRBV3-1
j_gene: TRBJ2-6
CDR3aa: CASSQGSAGANVLTF
CDR3nt: TGTGCCAGCAGCCAAGGTAGTGCTGGGGCCAACGTCCTGACTTTC

d_gene: TRBD2
abundance: many
v_gene: TRBV7-3
j_gene: TRBJ2-1
CDR3aa: CASSLGRGGSYNEQFF
CDR3nt: TGTGCCAGCAGCTTAGGGCGGGGGGGCTCCTACAATGAGCAGTTCTTC

d_gene: .
abundance: medium-sized
v_gene: TRBV27
j_gene: TRBJ2-3
CDR3aa: CASSPANSDTQYF
CDR3nt: TGTGCCAGCAGTCCCGCTAACTCCGATACGCAGTATTTT

d_gene: .
abundance: .
v_gene: TRBV11-3
j_gene: TRBJ2-2
CDR3aa: CASSWERTGELFF
CDR3nt: TGTGCCAGCAGCTGGGAACGGACCGGGGAGCTGTTTTTT

d_gene: TRBD1
abundance: many
v_gene: TRBV10-1
j_gene: TRBJ1-4
CDR3aa: CASSEWGQENEKLFF
CDR3nt: TGCGCCAGCAGTGAGTGGGGACAGGAAAATGAAAAACTGTTTTTT

d_gene: TRBD1
abundance: .
v_gene: TRBV20-1
j_gene: TRBJ1-5
CDR3aa: CSAKDREYPPQHF
CDR3nt: TGCAGTGCTAAGGACAGGGAATACCCGCCCCAGCATTTT

d_gene: .
abundance: many
v_gene: TRBV3-1
j_gene: TRBJ2-7
CDR3aa: CASSQGQTVSYEQYF
CDR3nt: TGTGCCAGCAGCCAAGGTCAGACAGTCTCCTACGAGCAGTACTTC

d_gene: TRBD2
abundance: .
v_gene: TRBV7-9
j_gene: TRBJ2-1
CDR3aa: CASSPSGSFVPYNEQFF
CDR3nt: TGTGCCAGCAGCCCTAGCGGGAGCTTTGTCCCCTACAATGAGCAGTTCTTC

d_gene: TRBD2
abundance: many
v_gene: TRBV7-2
j_gene: TRBJ2-1
CDR3aa: CASSPPLAGIGNEQFF
CDR3nt: TGTGCCAGCAGCCCCCCACTAGCGGGGATAGGAAATGAGCAGTTCTTC

d_gene: .
abundance: few
v_gene: TRBV9
j_gene: TRBJ2-1
CDR3aa: CASSVGGGEYNEQFF
CDR3nt: TGTGCCAGCAGCGTAGGCGGGGGCGAATACAATGAGCAGTTCTTC

d_gene: .
abundance: many
v_gene: TRBV4-2
j_gene: TRBJ1-5
CDR3aa: CASSRQDGNQPQHF
CDR3nt: TGTGCCAGCAGCCGCCAGGACGGCAATCAGCCCCAGCATTTT

d_gene: .
abundance: many
v_gene: TRBV3-1
j_gene: TRBJ1-5
CDR3aa: CASSLSIAQPQHF
CDR3nt: TGTGCCAGCAGCCTGTCAATAGCTCAGCCCCAGCATTTT

d_gene: .
abundance: .
v_gene: TRBV11-2
j_gene: TRBJ1-1
CDR3aa: CASSLTRGLMGTEAFF
CDR3nt: TGTGCCAGCAGCCTGACCCGAGGGCTGATGGGCACTGAAGCTTTCTTT

d_gene: .
abundance: many
v_gene: TRBV7-2
j_gene: TRBJ2-5
CDR3aa: CASSLEYRGETQYF
CDR3nt: TGTGCCAGCAGCTTAGAGTACAGAGGAGAGACCCAGTACTTC

d_gene: .
abundance: many
v_gene: TRBV10-2
j_gene: TRBJ2-7
CDR3aa: CARKGRYSYEQYF
CDR3nt: TGCGCCAGGAAGGGACGGTATTCCTACGAGCAGTACTTC

d_gene: .
abundance: few
v_gene: TRBV4-3
j_gene: TRBJ2-3
CDR3aa: CASSQQPRTDTQYF
CDR3nt: TGCGCCAGCAGCCAACAACCCCGCACAGATACGCAGTATTTT

d_gene: TRBD1
abundance: few
v_gene: TRBV6-6
j_gene: TRBJ1-5
CDR3aa: CASRPGGLQPQHF
CDR3nt: TGTGCCAGCAGGCCAGGGGGCCTTCAGCCCCAGCATTTT

d_gene: .
abundance: many
v_gene: TRBV4-3
j_gene: TRBJ1-4
CDR3aa: CASSQETRGQSNEKLFF
CDR3nt: TGCGCCAGCAGCCAAGAGACCCGTGGACAGTCAAATGAAAAACTGTTTTTT

d_gene: .
abundance: many
v_gene: TRBV4-1
j_gene: TRBJ2-4
CDR3aa: CASSLDDQNIQYF
CDR3nt: TGCGCCAGCAGCCTCGACGACCAAAACATTCAGTACTTC

d_gene: .
abundance: many
v_gene: TRBV6-5
j_gene: TRBJ1-2
CDR3aa: CASSPSGDYGYTF
CDR3nt: TGTGCCAGCAGTCCTTCGGGGGACTATGGCTACACCTTC